The entry that follows covers one T cell receptor beta chain sequence. Its specific antigen is unknown. Nothing much larger sits one base from this clone, and base qualities are not available. The CDR3 regions of human TCRbeta chains were analyzed by immunosequencing. The authors processed their data as follows. Repertoire TCRs were matched against a reference library of SARS-CoV-2-specific TCRs generated with the MIRA antigen-specificity platform. Breadth was defined as the fraction of unique TCRs that were SARS-CoV-2-associated. Depth was defined as the fraction of total T cells that were SARS-CoV-2-associated. Using the MIRA data, each spike-specific TCR was assigned both to the spike region to which the TCR was reactive and to a CD4 or CD8 class. Log10-transformed breadth and depth values were compared by one-way ANOVA with Sidak's multiple comparisons tests. The immuneACCESS repertoire file appears here via TCRdb, limited to in-frame rearrangements. These files lack a portion of the clones; in checked studies, under half of the deficit traces to unresolved V genes, and the cause of the others is not known. Clone size and V and J calls were adopted from that table, with D and trimming inferred from the DNA. The sample data list roughly 130,000 clones, and 88% of these were observed just once. Around 8% of the sample is taken by the ten largest.

The data stem from a study of T cell responses to AZD1222 COVID-19 vaccine listed by TCRdb under 2021. Broadly, across the study: Because spike-specific TCR depth and breadth did not differ between the two schedules, AZD1222 recipients who got a second dose at roughly 4 weeks were pooled with those who got a second dose at roughly 12 weeks. TCR sequencing was performed for roughly 250 trial participants, of whom about 200 were given two doses of AZD1222 and some 26 were given two doses of MenACWY control vaccine. Trial participants were enrolled by age into 18-55, 56-69 and 70-plus year subgroups, with roughly 160, 29 and 62 TCR-sequenced participants respectively. What the authors observed across the whole study: Conclusions about previously exposed vaccinees are limited because only a handful of AZD1222 recipients were SARS-CoV-2 seropositive at baseline. After two AZD1222 doses, both the breadth and the depth of spike-specific TCRs were significantly higher than at day 0 and than in MenACWY recipients. Participants were mostly white British and included more females than males, and it was suggested by the authors that clonal diversity may have been underestimated. The 56-69-year group was small, and its depth increase did not reach significance, likely because of low power. The vaccine-associated CD4 TCRs covered the entire spike protein, and the dominant responses fell in regions 160-218 and 743-854. Because no samples from the day 14 peak response were available, repertoires could be characterized only after the peak T cell response. Epitopes outside the regions mutated in the B.1.351 and B.1.1.7 variants were reportedly recognized by nearly half of the unique spike-specific TCRs.

Explained via the paper, the time point label denotes: baseline before first vaccination. The vaccinee samples were drawn from two UK trials, COV001 and COV002, one of which was a single-blind randomized controlled phase 2/3 trial testing AZD1222 (ChAdOx1 nCoV-19) in healthy adults. Trial participant PBMC samples were collected at day 0 and day 28 after the second dose for TCRbeta chain sequencing. Sequencing was performed on peripheral blood, taken on day 0 of AZD1222 vaccination. This clonotype was obtained from an adult in good health.

The CDR3 protein sequence reads: CASSPGVANGYTF. Read as DNA, the sequence is TGCGCCAGCAGTCCAGGGGTCGCTAACGGCTACACCTTC. Recombination joined TRBV10-1 with TRBJ1-2, and TRBD1 may be the D gene, going by 6 matching bases. V and J lose 5 bases and 8 bases, and a span of 15 bases separates them. CDR1 WNHNN and CDR2 SYGVQD were looked up in the germline V gene (reference sequence). The CDR3 covers 13 residues, taking in both the cysteine and the phenylalanine. CDR3 DNA only is kept here, 39 bases in frame from base 1.